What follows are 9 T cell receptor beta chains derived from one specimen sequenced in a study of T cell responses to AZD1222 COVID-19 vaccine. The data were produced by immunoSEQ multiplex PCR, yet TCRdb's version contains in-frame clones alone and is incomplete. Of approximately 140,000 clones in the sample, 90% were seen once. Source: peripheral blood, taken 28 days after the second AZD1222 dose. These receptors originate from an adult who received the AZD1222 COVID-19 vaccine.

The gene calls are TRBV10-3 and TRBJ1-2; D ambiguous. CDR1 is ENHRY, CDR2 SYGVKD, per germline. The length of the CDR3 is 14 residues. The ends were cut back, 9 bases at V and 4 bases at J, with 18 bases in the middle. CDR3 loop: CAIIDRPDSYGYTF. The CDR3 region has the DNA TGTGCCATTATTGACCGACCAGATTCCTATGGCTACACCTTC.

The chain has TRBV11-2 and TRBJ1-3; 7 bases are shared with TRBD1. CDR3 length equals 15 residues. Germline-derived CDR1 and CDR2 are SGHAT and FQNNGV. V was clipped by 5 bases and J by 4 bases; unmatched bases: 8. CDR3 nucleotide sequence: TGTGCCAGCAGCCCCACAGGGGCCGTGGGAAACACCATATATTTT. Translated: CASSPTGAVGNTIYF.

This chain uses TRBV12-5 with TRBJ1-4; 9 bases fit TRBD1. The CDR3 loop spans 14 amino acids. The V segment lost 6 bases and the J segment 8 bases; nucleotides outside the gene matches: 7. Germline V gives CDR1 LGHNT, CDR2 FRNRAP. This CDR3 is CASGRDREGEKLFF. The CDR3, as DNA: TGTGCTAGTGGCCGGGACAGGGAGGGAGAAAAACTGTTTTTT.

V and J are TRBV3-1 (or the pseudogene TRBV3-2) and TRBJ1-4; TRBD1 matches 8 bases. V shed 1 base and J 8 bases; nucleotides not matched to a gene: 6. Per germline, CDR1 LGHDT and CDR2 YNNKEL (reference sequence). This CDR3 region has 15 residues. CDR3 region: CASSQGGQGGEKLFF. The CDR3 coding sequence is TGTGCCAGCAGCCAAGGCGGACAGGGTGGGGAAAAACTGTTTTTT.

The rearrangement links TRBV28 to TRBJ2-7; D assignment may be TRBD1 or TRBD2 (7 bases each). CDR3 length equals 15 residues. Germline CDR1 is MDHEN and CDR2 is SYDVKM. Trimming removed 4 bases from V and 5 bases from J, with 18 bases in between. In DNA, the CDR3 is TGTGCCAGCAGTTCAGGGGGGGCGGTACCCCACGAGCAGTACTTC. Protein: CASSSGGAVPHEQYF.

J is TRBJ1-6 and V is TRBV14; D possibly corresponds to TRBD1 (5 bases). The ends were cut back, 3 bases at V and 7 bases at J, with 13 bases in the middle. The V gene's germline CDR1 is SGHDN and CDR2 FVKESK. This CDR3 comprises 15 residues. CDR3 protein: CASSHSTGLNSPLHF. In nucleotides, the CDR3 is TGTGCCAGCAGCCACTCCACAGGATTGAATTCACCCCTCCACTTT.

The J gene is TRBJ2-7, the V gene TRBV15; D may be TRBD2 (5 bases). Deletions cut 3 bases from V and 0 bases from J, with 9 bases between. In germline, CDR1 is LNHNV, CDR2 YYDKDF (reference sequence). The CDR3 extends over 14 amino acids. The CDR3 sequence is CATSSRTSSYEQYF. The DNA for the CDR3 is TGTGCCACCAGCAGTAGGACTTCCTCCTACGAGCAGTACTTC.

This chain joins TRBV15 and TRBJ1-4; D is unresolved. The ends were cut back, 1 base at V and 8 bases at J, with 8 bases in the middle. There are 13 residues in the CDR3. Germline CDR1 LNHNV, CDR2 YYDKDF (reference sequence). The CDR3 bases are TGTGCCACCAGCAGAGGACTTAACGAAAAACTGTTTTTT. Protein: CATSRGLNEKLFF.

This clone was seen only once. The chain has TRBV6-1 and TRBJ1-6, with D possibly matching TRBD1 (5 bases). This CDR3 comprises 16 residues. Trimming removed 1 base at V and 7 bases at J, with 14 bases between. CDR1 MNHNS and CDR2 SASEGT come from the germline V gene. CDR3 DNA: TGTGCCAGCAGTGAAGATGATGGGGCTTCCAATTCACCCCTCCACTTT. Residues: CASSEDDGASNSPLHF.